This entry describes one TCR beta chain. Its antigen is not known. Coverage ceases 3 residues before the CDR3 finishes, and the germline J gene fills in the end. This entry comes from a study of T cells in women clearing cervical HPV infection. Background on the study: HLA type stays a possible confounder, typing being limited.

The repertoire was sequenced with immunoSEQ multiplex PCR; TCRdb's copy has only in-frame clones and lacks some. The ten top clones account for roughly 6.3%, within a sample of about 20,000 clones. Overall study findings and caveats: Controls had more TRBV6-7 (0.16%) than cases (roughly 0.11%).

Dot-blot hybridization genotyped cervical HPV amplified with MY09/MY11 PCR. Trimming removed 5 bases at V and 5 bases at J, with 17 bases between. The germline CDR1 and CDR2 sequences are KGHDR and SFDVKD. The CDR3 loop spans 15 amino acids. The TCR comes from a woman between 18 and 69 years old with a cervical HPV16 infection that either progressed to CIN3+ or cleared (not recorded which). The specimen was blood buffy coat. The chain couples TRBV24-1 to TRBJ2-5; weak D call: TRBD1 (6 bases). The CDR3 here is CATSGMGAGLETQYF. The DNA read from the CDR3 is TGTGCCACCAGTGGCATGGGGGCGGGTCTGGAGACC.